This entry features one T cell receptor (beta chain) sequence. The CDR3 sequence is 15 residues long. Looked up from germline, CDR1 is MNHNY and CDR2 is SVGAGI (reference sequence). V was cut by 0 bases and J by 3 bases, with 11 bases left in between. Libraries were prepared by immunoSEQ multiplex PCR; TCRdb keeps only in-frame clonotypes and omits some of them. The table lists approximately 89,000 clones, 80% of them singletons. The entry originates in a study of blood T cell repertoires in COVID-19. The receptor comes from a woman of 80 years or more with acute or convalescent COVID-19. Material for sequencing was peripheral blood. The chain has TRBV6-6 and TRBJ1-2, with D hard to call. In DNA, the CDR3 is TGTGCCAGCAGTTACTCGGTGTCCGGAGACTATGGCTACACCTTC. Translating it yields CASSYSVSGDYGYTF.